This entry lists 22 T cell receptor beta chains sequenced from one sample in a study of blood T cell repertoires in COVID-19. Profiled with immunoSEQ multiplex PCR; TCRdb holds only in-frame clones, not every one. The sample lists approximately 98,000 clones, about 81% occurring once. Sequenced: peripheral blood. The origin of the receptors is a man aged 55 to 70 with acute or convalescent COVID-19.

This rearrangement joins TRBV11-2 to TRBJ1-1; TRBD1 matches at 7 bases. Germline V gene data show CDR1 as SGHAT and CDR2 as FQNNGV. Trimming at V came to 0 bases and at J to 4 bases, leaving 2 bases not matched to a gene. This CDR3 region has 14 residues. CDR3 loop: CASSLETGITEAFF. The CDR3 DNA is TGTGCCAGCAGCTTAGAGACAGGGATCACTGAAGCTTTCTTT. The full variable domain, with the rest looked up from reference TRBV11-2 and TRBJ1-1, is EAGVAQSPRYKIIEKRQSVAFWCNPISGHATLYWYQQILGQGPKLLIQFQNNGVVDDSQLPKDRFSAERLKGVDSTLKIQPAKLEDSAVYLCASSLETGITEAFFGQGTRLTVV.

The CDR3, as DNA: TGTGCCAGCAGACTCGCACAGGGAAACACCATATATTTT. Its translation: CASRLAQGNTIYF. The rearrangement joins TRBV6-5 to TRBJ1-3; unclear D gene. The germline gives CDR1 MNHEY, CDR2 SVGAGI. The V end was cut by 6 bases, the J end by 4 bases, with 10 bases between. This CDR3 spans 13 amino acids.

The chain carries TRBV15 and TRBJ1-1, with 7 bases identical to TRBD1. Unmatched junction bases numbered 3, after V lost 1 base and J lost 7 bases. The length of the CDR3 is 13 residues. The V gene's germline CDR1 is LNHNV and CDR2 YYDKDF (reference sequence). The DNA for the CDR3 is TGTGCCACCAGCAGAGGAGGGGGCGATGAAGCTTTCTTT. This gives the protein CATSRGGGDEAFF.

J is TRBJ2-7 and V is TRBV7-9; TRBD2 matches at 9 bases. V shed 2 bases, J shed 2 bases, and the junction held 4 bases outside the gene matches. In germline, CDR1 is SEHNR, CDR2 FQNEAQ (reference sequence). CDR3 length: 15 amino acids. The DNA for the CDR3 is TGTGCCAGCAGCTTATTGCGGGGGGGCCCCTACGAGCAGTACTTC. This gives the protein CASSLLRGGPYEQYF.

The genes are TRBV12-3 or TRBV12-4 and TRBJ1-1, with 11 bases identical to TRBD1. V lost 5 bases to trimming and J lost 8 bases; unmatched junction nucleotides: 4. CDR3 length: 13 residues. The chain's CDR3 is CASSQRTGGEAFF. CDR3 bases: TGTGCCAGCAGTCAACGGACAGGGGGCGAAGCTTTCTTT.

The chain uses TRBV27 and TRBJ1-2; a weak D match, TRBD1 (5 bases). The CDR3 is 13 amino acids. Between the trimmed V and J ends, which lost 3 bases and 4 bases, there was a span of 9 bases. In germline, CDR1 is MNHEY, CDR2 SMNVEV (reference sequence). In DNA form, the CDR3 reads TGTGCCAGCAGTTTGTCGGGGGTCTATGGCTACACCTTC. Protein product: CASSLSGVYGYTF.

This clone was seen only a few times. This chain connects TRBV5-4 to TRBJ2-1, with TRBD2 identical over 9 bases. CDR1 is SGHNT and CDR2 is YYREEE in the germline V gene (reference sequence). The V gene end was trimmed by 4 bases and the J gene end by 9 bases; junction bases not matched to a gene: 11. This CDR3 has 15 residues. The CDR3 sequence: CASSPRAGGPGEQFF. In nucleotides, the CDR3 is TGTGCCAGCAGCCCGAGGGCGGGAGGGCCCGGTGAGCAGTTCTTC.

Here the CDR3 reads CASSLNTGNQPQHF. The CDR3 DNA is TGTGCCAGCAGCCTAAACACAGGGAACCAGCCCCAGCATTTT. The chain combines TRBV7-2 with TRBJ1-5, with D tentatively TRBD1 (6 bases). Germline CDR1 is SGHTA and CDR2 is FQGNSA. This CDR3 region has 14 residues. Between the trimmed V and J ends, which lost 5 bases and 7 bases, there was a span of 15 bases.

The rearrangement joins TRBV11-1 to TRBJ2-3; 9 nucleotides agree with TRBD2. The CDR3 runs to 17 residues. Germline-derived CDR1 and CDR2 are SGHAT and FQDESV (reference sequence). V was clipped by 0 bases and J by 6 bases; unmatched bases: 10. This CDR3 is CASSLATISGRRDTQYF. Here the CDR3 DNA reads TGTGCCAGCAGCTTAGCGACAATTAGCGGGAGACGGGATACGCAGTATTTT.

This clone was seen a single time. Here the CDR3 DNA reads TGTGCCAGCCTCCGGGACAGTGGACTATTCTTCTATGGCTACACCTTC. It encodes CASLRDSGLFFYGYTF. The chain joins TRBV6-6 to TRBJ1-2; 7 bases align to TRBD1. V gave up 8 bases and J gave up 4 bases; unmatched junction bases: 16. Germline V gene lookup returns CDR1 MNHNY and CDR2 SVGAGI (reference sequence). CDR3 length: 16 residues.

This clone is a singleton in its sample. The chain couples TRBV3-1 (or the pseudogene TRBV3-2) to TRBJ2-5, with D perhaps matching TRBD1 (6 bases). Germline V CDR1 and CDR2: LGHDT, YNNKEL (reference sequence). The CDR3 spans 17 residues. Trimming took off 2 bases at V and 4 bases at J, with 20 bases between the two ends. As DNA, the CDR3 is TGTGCCAGCAGCCAATTTTCGGACAGTCAGCCTTTAGAGACCCAGTACTTC. Translated: CASSQFSDSQPLETQYF.

This chain joins TRBV11-3 and TRBJ2-1, with 7 bases matching TRBD2. Germline CDR1 SGHNT, CDR2 YENEEA. The CDR3 contains 15 residues. The ends lost 5 bases at V and 6 bases at J; junction bases unmatched: 10. This CDR3 reads CASSLGLLGANEQFF. CDR3 coding DNA: TGTGCCAGCAGCCTGGGACTACTTGGGGCCAATGAGCAGTTCTTC.

The chain recombines TRBV5-1 with TRBJ2-7, with 10 bases identical to TRBD1. The germline V gene encodes CDR1 SGHRS and CDR2 YFSETQ. The CDR3 is 17 residues long. J lost 1 base, V lost 3 bases, and 10 bases had no gene match. The CDR3 region is CASSSKTGGAGSYEQYF. In DNA, the CDR3 is TGCGCCAGCAGCTCGAAGACAGGGGGCGCCGGGTCCTACGAGCAGTACTTC.

The gene calls are TRBV6-5 and TRBJ2-7, with D perhaps matching TRBD2 (6 bases). Germline loops: CDR1 MNHEY, CDR2 SVGAGI. Trimming stripped 4 bases from V and 3 bases from J, with 16 bases between. CDR3 length: 15 residues. The CDR3 loop is CASSLRTNQDYEQYV. The CDR3 DNA reads as TGTGCCAGCAGTTTAAGGACTAACCAGGACTACGAGCAGTACGTC.

This clone was observed a single time. The chain is built from TRBV6-5 and TRBJ2-2; D not certain. This CDR3 comprises 15 residues. The V gene's germline CDR1 is MNHEY and CDR2 SVGAGI. Deletions cut 6 bases from V and 0 bases from J, with 11 bases between. The CDR3 region has the DNA TGTGCCAGCAGCCTTGACACGGCGAACACCGGGGAGCTGTTTTTT. This gives the protein CASSLDTANTGELFF.

This clone showed up just once. The J gene is TRBJ1-6, the V gene TRBV19, with 9 nucleotides matching TRBD1. This CDR3 is 17 amino acids long. The germline gives CDR1 LNHDA, CDR2 SQIVND (reference sequence). The trim removed 3 bases at V and 0 bases at J, leaving 3 bases unmatched. The CDR3 DNA reads as TGTGCCAGTAGTATGGGACAGGGAAGCTCCTATAATTCACCCCTCCACTTT. Translation: CASSMGQGSSYNSPLHF.

V and J are TRBV19 and TRBJ2-1, with unresolved D. Trimming removed 7 bases at V and 4 bases at J, with 17 bases between. The CDR3 consists of 15 residues. Germline-derived CDR1 and CDR2 are LNHDA and SQIVND (reference sequence). The chain's CDR3 is CASTPPGGRYNEQFF. CDR3 nucleotides: TGTGCCAGTACCCCCCCCGGCGGCAGATACAATGAGCAGTTCTTC.

The table lists this clone with a few counts. Other DNA sequences within the sample encode an identical CDR3. This chain uses TRBV3-1 (or the pseudogene TRBV3-2) with TRBJ1-5, with D maybe TRBD1 (6 bases). CDR3 length: 13 residues. V lost 3 bases to trimming and J lost 4 bases, with 7 bases between them. Germline CDR1 and CDR2: LGHDT and YNNKEL (reference sequence). Here the CDR3 reads CASSQDRNQPQHF. The DNA of the CDR3 is TGTGCCAGCAGCCAGGACAGAAATCAGCCCCAGCATTTT.

The rearrangement uses TRBV7-6 and TRBJ1-1; 11 bases are shared with TRBD1. The length of the CDR3 is 14 residues. V was clipped by 5 bases and J by 6 bases; unmatched bases: 5. Germline values: CDR1 SGHVS, CDR2 FNYEAQ. The CDR3 reads CASSLWTGGAEAFF. The CDR3 DNA sequence: TGTGCCAGCAGCCTTTGGACAGGGGGCGCTGAAGCTTTCTTT.

A single count supports this clone. The chain links TRBV7-2 to TRBJ1-4, with D perhaps TRBD1 (5 bases). The CDR3 sequence is 13 residues long. Germline assignment: CDR1 SGHTA and CDR2 FQGNSA. Trimming removed 6 bases from V and 5 bases from J, with 10 bases in between. The chain's CDR3 is CASRAGLNEKLFF. CDR3 coding DNA: TGTGCCAGCAGGGCAGGGTTAAATGAAAAACTGTTTTTT.

In this sample, this clone turned up a few times. The CDR3 DNA follows: TGTGCCAGCAGCTTACAGGCAACGAACACCGGGGAGCTGTTTTTT. Its protein is CASSLQATNTGELFF. The genes are TRBV7-2 and TRBJ2-2, with no clear D. The CDR3 has 15 residues. Looked up from germline, CDR1 is SGHTA and CDR2 is FQGNSA. Trimming removed 2 bases at V and 0 bases at J, with 7 bases between. Based on the CDR3 plus reference TRBV7-2 and TRBJ2-2, the full variable domain is GAGVSQSPSNKVTEKGKDVELRCDPISGHTALYWYRQSLGQGLEFLIYFQGNSAPDKSGLPSDRFSAERTGGSVSTLTIQRTQQEDSAVYLCASSLQATNTGELFFGEGSRLTVL.

This clone is a singleton in its sample. The V call is TRBV12-3 or TRBV12-4, the J call TRBJ1-2; the D gene is possibly TRBD1 (6 bases). The CDR3 runs to 13 residues. Trimming pared 9 bases from V and 0 bases from J, leaving 11 bases between. In nucleotides, the CDR3 is TGTGCCAGTACAAGGACAGCTAACTATGGCTACACCTTC. It yields the protein CASTRTANYGYTF.